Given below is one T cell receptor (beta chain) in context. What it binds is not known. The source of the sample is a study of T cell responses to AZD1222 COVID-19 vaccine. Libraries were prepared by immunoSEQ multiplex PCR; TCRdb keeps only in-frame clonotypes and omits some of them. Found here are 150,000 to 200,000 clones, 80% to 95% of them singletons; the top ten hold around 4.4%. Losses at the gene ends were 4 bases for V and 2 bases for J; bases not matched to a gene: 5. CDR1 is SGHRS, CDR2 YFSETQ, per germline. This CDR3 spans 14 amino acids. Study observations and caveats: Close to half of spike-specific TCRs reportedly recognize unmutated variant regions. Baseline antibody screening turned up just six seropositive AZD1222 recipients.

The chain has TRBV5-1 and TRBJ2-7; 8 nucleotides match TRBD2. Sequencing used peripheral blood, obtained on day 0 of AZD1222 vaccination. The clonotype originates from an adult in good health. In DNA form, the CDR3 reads TGCGCCAGCAGCACGGGAGGGGTAACCTACGAGCAGTACTTC. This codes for CASSTGGVTYEQYF.